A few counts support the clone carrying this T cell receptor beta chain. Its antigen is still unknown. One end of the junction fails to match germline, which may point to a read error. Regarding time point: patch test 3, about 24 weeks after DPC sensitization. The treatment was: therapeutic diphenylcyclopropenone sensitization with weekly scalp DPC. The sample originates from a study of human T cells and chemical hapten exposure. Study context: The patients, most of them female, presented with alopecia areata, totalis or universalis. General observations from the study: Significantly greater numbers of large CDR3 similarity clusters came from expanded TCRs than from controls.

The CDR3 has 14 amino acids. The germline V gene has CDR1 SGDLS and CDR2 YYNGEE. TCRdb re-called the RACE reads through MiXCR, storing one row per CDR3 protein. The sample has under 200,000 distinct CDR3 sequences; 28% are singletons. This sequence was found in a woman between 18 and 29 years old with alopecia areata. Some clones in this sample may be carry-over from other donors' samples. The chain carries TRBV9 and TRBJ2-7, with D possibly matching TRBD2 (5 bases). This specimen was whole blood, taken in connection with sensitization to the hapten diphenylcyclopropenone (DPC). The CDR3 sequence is CASSRGKGTYEQYF. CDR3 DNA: TGTGCCAGCAGCCGGGGAAAGGGTACCTATGAGCAGTACTTC.